This T cell receptor beta chain was recovered during a study of neurological immune-mediated disorders. Study-level background: The roughly 35 multiple sclerosis patients comprised approximately 30 that were relapsing-remitting and 3 that were secondary progressive. Study results and limitations: In multiple sclerosis patients, the repertoire cluster was unrelated to clinical or MRI findings. The study found the most TCR clonal expansion in HTLV-1-associated myelopathy and the least in multiple sclerosis, below healthy controls.

cDNA synthesis was performed by 5'RACE with 10-nucleotide random UMIs. TCRdb independently ran MiXCR on the 5' RACE reads; one entry per CDR3 protein. Of 60,000 to 70,000 distinct CDR3 sequences detected, over 5% appear once; the ten largest clones hold roughly 5.7%. Trimming cost V 1 base and J 2 bases, with 9 bases left between them. CDR3 length equals 14 residues. Per the germline V gene, CDR1 is SGHRS and CDR2 is YFSETQ. This clonotype has a count of ten or more. Its antigen is not known. Sequenced sample: PBMCs. The V and J genes are TRBV5-1 and TRBJ1-2; D gene unclear. This TCR was sampled from a human donor with multiple sclerosis. The donor label of this sample is uncertain. The CDR3 region has the DNA TGCGCCAGCAGCTTGTATAACACGAACTATGGCTACACCTTC. Its translation is CASSLYNTNYGYTF.